The TCR beta chain described here comes from a study of CD8+CD57+ T cells in acquired aplastic anemia. Study details: On average, sorted CD4+ and CD8+ cells gave 3.2 ug of DNA. CD4+ cells from healthy donors averaged about 10.8 million reads. General study findings and limits: Patients had roughly 30 CD8+ CDR3 sequences in common with controls (the shared set). Patients and healthy controls showed no significant CD8+ Simpson's diversity difference.

In regard to this clonotype: As yet, its antigen is unknown.

Researchers used genomic DNA as the template to profile TCR beta VDJ and CDR3. TCRdb analysed the reads with MiXCR anew, one entry per CDR3 protein. The table shows hundreds of thousands of distinct CDR3 sequences, with around 72% occurring only once. This clonotype originated in a human donor in good health, serving as a control. Sequencing was done on a sample of sorted CD4+, CD8+, or CD8+CD57+ T cells (not recorded which) from PBMCs.

The CDR3 spells CASSERAMGTEAFF. CDR3 DNA: TGTGCCAGCAGTGAAAGGGCTATGGGCACTGAAGCTTTCTTT. The chain joins TRBV2 to TRBJ1-1, with D hard to call. The CDR3 is made up of 14 amino acids. Germline V gene lookup returns CDR1 SNHLY and CDR2 FYNNEI. Trimming took 2 bases from V and 4 from J, leaving 11 bases between them.